Following are 27 T cell receptor beta chains from one sample sequenced in a study of cytomegalovirus exposure and HLA in healthy donors (dated by TCRdb to about 2017). Libraries came from the immunoSEQ multiplex PCR assay. A mixture of 60 forward primers for TCR Vbeta segments and 13 reverse primers for TCR Jbeta segments was used in the multiplex PCR. In its TCRdb copy, this immuneACCESS table keeps in-frame sequences only and misses some clones. Where compared with another copy, unresolved V genes explain less than half of these, and the others have no known cause. Here the sample has some 110,000 clones; roughly four fifths occur a single time. The ten top clones hold roughly 1.5% of the sample. The sample taken for sequencing was PBMCs. The receptor set was obtained from a man between 50 and 59 years old in good health and CMV-seronegative.

V and J are TRBV7-9 and TRBJ2-7; 9 bases fit TRBD2. Germline-derived CDR1 and CDR2 are SEHNR and FQNEAQ (reference sequence). The CDR3 spans 15 residues. The junction had 8 bases not matched to a gene; V was cut back by 5 bases and J by 3 bases. The CDR3 DNA is TGTGCCAGCAGCGCTTTGCGGGGGGGCCTCTACGAGCAGTACGTC. This codes for CASSALRGGLYEQYV.

This sequence joins TRBV7-2 and TRBJ1-1; D gene unclear. Germline loops: CDR1 SGHTA, CDR2 FQGNSA. There are 15 residues in the CDR3. Trimming removed 1 base from V and 1 base from J, with 10 bases in between. The CDR3 DNA sequence: TGTGCCAGCAGCTTAGTATTACAGAAGAACACTGAAGCTTTCTTT. Translating it yields CASSLVLQKNTEAFF.

This chain uses TRBV15 with TRBJ1-3; D unresolved. The CDR3 sequence is 16 residues long. V gave up 0 bases and J gave up 0 bases, with 9 bases separating them. Germline V gene data show CDR1 as LNHNV and CDR2 as YYDKDF (reference sequence). CDR3 loop: CATSRDRGFSGNTIYF. In DNA form, the CDR3 reads TGTGCCACCAGCAGAGATAGAGGATTCTCTGGAAACACCATATATTTT.

V gene TRBV30 combines with J gene TRBJ2-3; possibly TRBD2 for D (6 bases). Trimming left V 0 bases short and J 9 bases short, with 13 bases between. The CDR3 sequence is 13 residues long. The V gene's germline CDR1 is GTSNPN and CDR2 SVGIG (reference sequence). The CDR3 coding sequence is TGTGCCTGGAGTGTTGGAGGGGCCCCAACGCAGTATTTT. Amino acids: CAWSVGGAPTQYF.

V gene TRBV10-1 combines with J gene TRBJ1-1; the D is unclear. CDR3 length: 12 residues. Germline CDR1 and CDR2: WNHNN and SYGVQD (reference sequence). The V end lost 3 bases, the J end lost 10 bases, and 12 bases lay between the germline ends. CDR3 sequence reads: CASSDSQEGAFF. Here the CDR3 DNA reads TGCGCCAGCAGTGACAGCCAAGAGGGAGCTTTCTTT.

The chain uses TRBV7-9 and TRBJ2-3; no reliable D call. Germline CDR1 reads SEHNR; CDR2 reads FQNEAQ (reference sequence). This CDR3 is built from 11 residues. V lost 7 bases and J lost 6, with 8 bases in between. CDR3 protein: CASTIRDTQYF. The CDR3 DNA reads as TGTGCCAGCACGATCAGGGATACGCAGTATTTT.

The rearrangement uses TRBV15 and TRBJ2-3; the match to TRBD2 covers 8 bases. Germline V lookup: CDR1 LNHNV, CDR2 YYDKDF (reference sequence). This CDR3 has 17 residues. V was clipped by 3 bases and J by 1 base; unmatched bases: 9. This CDR3 reads CATSSNLGGAGTDTQYF. CDR3 coding DNA: TGTGCCACCAGCAGTAACCTCGGGGGGGCCGGCACAGATACGCAGTATTTT.

The genes are TRBV7-9 and TRBJ1-5; D gene ambiguous. Germline V lookup: CDR1 SEHNR, CDR2 FQNEAQ (reference sequence). V was trimmed by 5 bases and J by 5 bases, leaving 7 bases between them. CDR3 length equals 12 residues. The CDR3 region has the DNA TGTGCCAGCAGCCCTGTTGATCAGCCCCAGCATTTT. This encodes CASSPVDQPQHF.

The genes are TRBV30 and TRBJ2-7; no firm D call. V was cut by 2 bases and J by 2 bases, with 10 bases left in between. The CDR3 covers 13 residues. In germline, CDR1 is GTSNPN, CDR2 SVGIG (reference sequence). CDR3 nucleotides: TGTGCCTGGAGTCAGAGGAATCCCTACGAGCAGTACTTC. This translates into CAWSQRNPYEQYF.

The chain has TRBV10-3 and TRBJ2-1; 9 bases align to TRBD2. J lost 4 bases, V lost 0 bases, and 10 bases had no gene match. CDR3 length: 18 amino acids. Looked up from germline, CDR1 is ENHRY and CDR2 is SYGVKD. In DNA, the CDR3 is TGTGCCATCAGTGAGTCCCTATTACGTAGCGGGGGTTACAATGAGCAGTTCTTC. Residues: CAISESLLRSGGYNEQFF.

V is TRBV11-2 and J is TRBJ1-3; D possibly corresponds to TRBD1 (5 bases). The CDR3 is made up of 14 amino acids. CDR1 is SGHAT and CDR2 is FQNNGV in the germline V gene. Trimming took 4 bases from V and 4 from J, leaving 11 bases between them. CDR3 bases: TGTGCCAGCAGCTCCCGGGGGATCGGAAACACCATATATTTT. This translates into CASSSRGIGNTIYF.

This chain connects TRBV5-6 to TRBJ1-2, with a weak D call TRBD1 (5 bases). The CDR3 length is 16 residues. CDR1 and CDR2 (germline): SGHDT, YYEEEE. V shed 3 bases and J shed 5 bases, with 20 bases lying between them. CDR3: CASSSSGLTPSYGYTF. CDR3 sequence (DNA): TGTGCCAGCAGCTCCTCAGGGTTAACGCCCTCATATGGCTACACCTTC.

This sequence joins TRBV10-3 and TRBJ1-3; a weak D match, TRBD1 (5 bases). V shed 0 bases and J shed 8 bases, with 17 bases lying between them. The CDR3 sequence is 16 residues long. Germline V CDR1 and CDR2: ENHRY, SYGVKD. The CDR3 bases are TGTGCCATCAGTGAGTCTGCGGCAGGGCGAGGAGACACCATATATTTT. This gives the protein CAISESAAGRGDTIYF.

The chain has TRBV4-2 and TRBJ1-2, with D possibly matching TRBD1 (6 bases). The V end was cut by 0 bases, the J end by 2 bases, with 10 bases between. The length of the CDR3 is 15 residues. Per the germline V gene, CDR1 is LGHNA and CDR2 is YNFKEQ. CDR3 DNA: TGTGCCAGCAGCCAAGATTTCCAGGGGAACTATGGCTACACCTTC. The encoded protein is CASSQDFQGNYGYTF.

This clone was seen a single time. This chain joins TRBV19 and TRBJ1-6, with a possible D match to TRBD1 (6 bases). Germline lookup yields CDR1 LNHDA and CDR2 SQIVND (reference sequence). V lost 6 bases, J lost 7 bases, and 13 bases lay in between. This CDR3 spans 14 amino acids. This CDR3 is CASRPDSTNSPLHF. The CDR3 DNA sequence: TGTGCCAGTAGGCCGGACAGCACAAATTCACCCCTCCACTTT. The complete variable domain, with remaining parts taken from reference TRBV19 and TRBJ1-6, reads DGGITQSPKYLFRKEGQNVTLSCEQNLNHDAMYWYRQDPGQGLRLIYYSQIVNDFQKGDIAEGYSVSREKKESFPLTVTSAQKNPTAFYLCASRPDSTNSPLHFGNGTRLTVT.

The genes are TRBV30 and TRBJ2-3; 9 positions match TRBD2. V trimming: 0 bases; J trimming: 4 bases; junction bases outside the gene matches: 5. The CDR3 spans 15 residues. The germline CDR1 and CDR2 sequences are GTSNPN and SVGIG (reference sequence). The CDR3: CAWSVRSGGPDTQYF. The CDR3, as DNA: TGTGCCTGGAGTGTACGAAGCGGGGGGCCAGATACGCAGTATTTT.

The rearrangement links TRBV6-1 to TRBJ2-3; TRBD1 is a possible D gene (5 bases). The ends were cut back, 6 bases at V and 0 bases at J, with 10 bases in the middle. The CDR3 runs 14 residues. The V gene's germline CDR1 is MNHNS and CDR2 SASEGT. The CDR3 protein is CASRGRTSTDTQYF. CDR3 DNA sequence: TGTGCCAGCAGGGGGCGCACTAGCACAGATACGCAGTATTTT.

The chain couples TRBV4-1 to TRBJ2-5, with a tentative D call TRBD1 (6 bases). Germline-derived CDR1 and CDR2 are MGHRA and YSYEKL. V lost 1 base and J 5 bases, leaving 20 bases between the germline ends. This CDR3 has 17 residues. The DNA of the CDR3 is TGCGCCAGCAGCCAAGGGATAAACACAGGGCGGGTGGAGACCCAGTACTTC. It specifies CASSQGINTGRVETQYF.

The chain employs TRBV6-5 and TRBJ2-1, with D maybe TRBD2 (6 bases). The CDR3 is made up of 12 amino acids. Germline V gene sequence: CDR1 MNHEY, CDR2 SVGAGI. V lost 3 bases, J lost 10 bases, and 10 bases lay in between. DNA for the CDR3: TGTGCCAGCAGTTATTTTGGGGGGGAGCAGTTCTTC. It yields the protein CASSYFGGEQFF.

This chain connects TRBV5-1 to TRBJ1-3; D gene unclear. The CDR3 has 16 amino acids. Per germline, CDR1 SGHRS and CDR2 YFSETQ. V was trimmed by 0 bases and J by 1 base, leaving 11 bases between them. CDR3 protein: CASSLGLSVSGNTIYF. The CDR3, as DNA: TGCGCCAGCAGCTTGGGACTTTCAGTATCTGGAAACACCATATATTTT. The variable domain in full, with the rest retrieved from reference TRBV5-1 and TRBJ1-3, is KAGVTQTPRYLIKTRGQQVTLSCSPISGHRSVSWYQQTPGQGLQFLFEYFSETQRNKGNFPGRFSGRQFSNSRSEMNVSTLELGDSALYLCASSLGLSVSGNTIYFGEGSWLTVV.

This clone was detected a few times. The chain couples TRBV28 to TRBJ2-1; D may be TRBD1 (5 bases). CDR3 length: 12 residues. CDR1 and CDR2 (germline): MDHEN, SYDVKM. Trimming left V 8 bases short and J 9 bases short, with 14 bases between. DNA of the CDR3: TGTGCCAGCTCCTTTAGTGGGGCTGAGCAGTTCTTC. It yields the protein CASSFSGAEQFF.

J is TRBJ1-5 and V is TRBV28; D remains ambiguous. The germline V gene has CDR1 MDHEN and CDR2 SYDVKM. The CDR3 sequence is 12 residues long. V was pared by 8 bases and J by 3 bases, with 8 bases between. Here the CDR3 reads CASRGLNQPQHF. The CDR3 DNA reads as TGTGCCAGCCGGGGTCTCAATCAGCCCCAGCATTTT.

The chain joins TRBV9 to TRBJ2-5; D may be TRBD1 (5 bases). The V gene lost 4 bases and the J gene lost 1 base, with 14 bases spanning the gap. In germline, CDR1 is SGDLS, CDR2 YYNGEE. CDR3 length: 15 residues. CDR3 protein: CASSPRTRGQETQYF. The CDR3 DNA follows: TGTGCCAGCAGCCCAAGGACAAGAGGCCAAGAGACCCAGTACTTC.

The V gene is TRBV5-6, the J gene TRBJ1-3; the D is unclear. Trimming took off 4 bases at V and 7 bases at J, with 21 bases between the two ends. There are 16 residues in the CDR3. The V gene's germline CDR1 is SGHDT and CDR2 YYEEEE. The CDR3: CASSPGVPRGTNTIYF. CDR3 sequence (DNA): TGTGCCAGCAGCCCTGGAGTCCCTCGCGGAACGAACACCATATATTTT.

The V gene is TRBV7-8, the J gene TRBJ2-1; a weak D match, TRBD2 (5 bases). The germline V and J ends were trimmed by 5 bases and 4 bases, with 12 bases remaining between them. Germline V gene sequence: CDR1 SGHVS, CDR2 FQNEAQ. CDR3 length: 14 amino acids. In DNA, the CDR3 is TGTGCCAGCAGCCGACCCGGGGAATACAATGAGCAGTTCTTC. It encodes CASSRPGEYNEQFF.

The CDR3 region is CASSLRGSTGEAFF. The CDR3 bases are TGTGCCAGCAGCTTGAGGGGGTCCACCGGTGAAGCTTTCTTT. This chain links TRBV7-2 with TRBJ1-1; D might be TRBD1 (6 bases). V was cut by 3 bases and J by 7 bases, with 15 bases left in between. Germline V gene lookup returns CDR1 SGHTA and CDR2 FQGNSA. This CDR3 contains 14 residues.

The rearrangement uses TRBV6-6 and TRBJ1-1; tentatively, D is TRBD1 (5 bases). V lost 11 bases and J 1 base, leaving 17 bases between the germline ends. Per germline, CDR1 MNHNY and CDR2 SVGAGI (reference sequence). CDR3 size: 14 residues. The CDR3 DNA sequence: TGTGCCGGGGCGGCAGGAGCTTCGAACACTGAAGCTTTCTTT. Its protein is CAGAAGASNTEAFF.